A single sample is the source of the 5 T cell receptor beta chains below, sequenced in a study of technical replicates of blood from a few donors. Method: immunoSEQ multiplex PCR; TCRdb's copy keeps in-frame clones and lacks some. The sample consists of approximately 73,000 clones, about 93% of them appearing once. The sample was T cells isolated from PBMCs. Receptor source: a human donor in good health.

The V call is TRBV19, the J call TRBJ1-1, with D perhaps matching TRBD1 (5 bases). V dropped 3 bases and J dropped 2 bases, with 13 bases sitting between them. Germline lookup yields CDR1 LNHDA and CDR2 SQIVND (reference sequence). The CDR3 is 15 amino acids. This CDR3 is CASSIGAGTNTEAFF. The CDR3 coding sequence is TGTGCCAGTAGTATTGGGGCAGGGACTAACACTGAAGCTTTCTTT.

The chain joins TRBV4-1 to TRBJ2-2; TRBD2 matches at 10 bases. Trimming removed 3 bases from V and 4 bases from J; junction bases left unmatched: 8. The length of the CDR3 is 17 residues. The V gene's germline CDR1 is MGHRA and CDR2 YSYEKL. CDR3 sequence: CASSHSLAGEGTGELFF. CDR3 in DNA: TGCGCCAGCAGCCATTCCCTAGCGGGAGAAGGCACCGGGGAGCTGTTTTTT.

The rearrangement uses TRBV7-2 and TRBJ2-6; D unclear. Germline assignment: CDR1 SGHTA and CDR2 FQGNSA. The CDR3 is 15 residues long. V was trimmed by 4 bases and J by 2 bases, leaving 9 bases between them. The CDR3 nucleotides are TGTGCCAGCAGCTATCAGTTCCCTGGGGCCAACGTCCTGACTTTC. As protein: CASSYQFPGANVLTF.

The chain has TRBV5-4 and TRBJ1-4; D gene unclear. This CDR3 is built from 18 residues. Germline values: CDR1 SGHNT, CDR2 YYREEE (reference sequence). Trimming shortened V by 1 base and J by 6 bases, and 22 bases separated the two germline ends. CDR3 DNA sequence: TGTGCCAGCAGCTTGTTTGGCGGATTTAGGTCACCTGATGAAAAACTGTTTTTT. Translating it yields CASSLFGGFRSPDEKLFF. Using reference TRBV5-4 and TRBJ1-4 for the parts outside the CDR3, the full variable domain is ETGVTQSPTHLIKTRGQQVTLRCSSQSGHNTVSWYQQALGQGPQFIFQYYREEENGRGNFPPRFSGLQFPNYSSELNVNALELDDSALYLCASSLFGGFRSPDEKLFFGSGTQLSVL.

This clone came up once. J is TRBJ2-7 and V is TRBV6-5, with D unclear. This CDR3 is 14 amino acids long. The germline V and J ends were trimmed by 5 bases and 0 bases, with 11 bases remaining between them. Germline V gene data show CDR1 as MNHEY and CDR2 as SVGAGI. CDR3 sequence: CASSAPLSSYEQYF. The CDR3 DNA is TGTGCCAGCAGTGCGCCGTTGAGCTCCTACGAGCAGTACTTC.